This entry concerns a single TCR beta chain. No antigen is known for it. No quality values exist for individual bases; no much larger clone is one base distant. This entry belongs to a study of cytotoxic CD8 clonotypes in ibrutinib-treated CLL (dated by TCRdb to the early 2020s). Notes on the research overall: The cohort had 11 relapsed/refractory and more than 14 treatment-naive patients; some 17 were IGHV unmutated. Partial responses were observed in some 24 patients and complete responses in 2; after a median follow-up of 68 months, remission was maintained in approximately 14 patients and progression was observed in roughly twelve. Samples at response were collected after a median of roughly 13 months of treatment, with a range of roughly 6 to 40 months. An average of around 250,000 productive templates and tens of thousands of productive rearrangements was obtained per sample. Longitudinal samples were available for about 30% of the 86 trial participants. Cryopreserved peripheral blood mononuclear cells were collected at three points: before therapy, at response, and at either sustained remission or disease progression. All remission and progressive disease samples were collected while patients were still receiving ibrutinib. General conclusions and limits of the study: Public clonotypes were rare and either shrank or stayed stable during treatment, and the rise in clonality at ibrutinib response reflected expansion of private clonotypes. At baseline, clonality was higher than in age-matched healthy donors and showed a strong correlation with circulating CD8+ T-cell counts. Sustained-remission and progressing patients did not have matched sampling times, and lymph node repertoires were not examined. Clonality rose at ibrutinib response, remained stable during sustained remission, and dropped back toward baseline at progression.

On a MiSeq, deep resolution sequencing aimed for a depth between 1 in 1 million and 1 in 200,000 T cells, with each clonotype covered about 9.2x on average. TCR beta libraries were generated with the immunoSEQ hsTCRB Kit. The paper's processing steps were these. ImmunoSEQ Data Assistant and ImmunoSEQ Analyzer were used for data analysis, and V, D and J genes were assigned according to IMGT definitions. Clonality, with values ranging from 0 to 1, was calculated as one minus the normalized Shannon entropy of productive rearrangement frequencies. Only overrepresented clonotypes making up at least 0.05% of the repertoire of each patient were included in the public clonotype analysis. Repertoires from some 13 age-matched healthy donors in immuneACCESS were used as clonality controls. Imported from immuneACCESS, the table was reduced by TCRdb to in-frame sequences with V and J called. These copies leave out some clones; in studies compared against another copy, an unresolved V gene accounts for under half, and the cause of the remainder is not known. V, J and clone size are taken as reported in that table, and D and trimming were inferred from the DNA itself. The sample profile shows about 36,000 clones; over 55% of them were found once. In total, the top ten clones hold 15% to 20% of the sample.

The time point label of this sample denotes: progressive disease on ibrutinib. Roughly 2 micrograms of genomic DNA were extracted from cryopreserved PBMCs for TCR beta library preparation. High-throughput TCR beta sequencing was performed on longitudinal blood samples from CLL patients receiving ibrutinib monotherapy. The patients were enrolled in a single-center, open-label phase 2 trial of ibrutinib monotherapy. This clonotype was sampled from a human donor with chronic lymphocytic leukemia. The starting material was PBMCs, obtained at disease progression, from a patient treated with ibrutinib.

The bases are TGTGCCAGCAGCTCAACGGGACAGGGGGGCGATGAGCAGTTCTTC. Its protein is CASSSTGQGGDEQFF. Recombination linked TRBV5-5 to TRBJ2-1; 11 junctional bases match TRBD1. As encoded in the germline V gene (reference sequence), CDR1 is SGHKS while CDR2 is YYEKEE. The CDR3 holds 15 amino acids from the cysteine to the phenylalanine. Kept here is only the CDR3 DNA, which spans 45 bases and is read in frame from base 1. For this chain, trimming is 3 bases at the V end and 8 bases at the J end, and the number of junction bases without a gene match is 7. Supplemented by the reference TRBV5-5 and TRBJ2-1 proteins around the CDR3, the complete variable domain is DAGVTQSPTHLIKTRGQQVTLRCSPISGHKSVSWYQQVLGQGPQFIFQYYEKEERGRGNFPDRFSARQFPNYSSELNVNALLLGDSALYLCASSSTGQGGDEQFFGPGTRLTVL.